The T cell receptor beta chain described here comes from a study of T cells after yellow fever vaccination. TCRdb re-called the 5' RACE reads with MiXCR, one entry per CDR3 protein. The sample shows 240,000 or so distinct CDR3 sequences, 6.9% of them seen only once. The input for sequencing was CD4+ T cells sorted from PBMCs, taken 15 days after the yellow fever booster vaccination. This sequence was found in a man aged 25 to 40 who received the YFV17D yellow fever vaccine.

The CDR3 nucleotides read TGTGCCAGCAGCTTATCTCCGGGTTTTCAAGAGACCCAGTACTTC. Translating it yields CASSLSPGFQETQYF. The chain carries TRBV7-8 and TRBJ2-5, with D unclear. The V end was cut by 2 bases, the J end by 2 bases, with 12 bases between. Germline V gene data show CDR1 as SGHVS and CDR2 as FQNEAQ. This CDR3 has 15 amino acids. The variable domain in full, with the rest retrieved from reference TRBV7-8 and TRBJ2-5, is GAGVSQSPRYKVAKRGQDVALRCDPISGHVSLFWYQQALGQGPEFLTYFQNEAQLDKSGLPSDRFFAERPEGSVSTLKIQRTQQEDSAVYLCASSLSPGFQETQYFGPGTRLLVL.